What follows are 32 T cell receptor beta chains derived from one specimen sequenced in a study of T cell repertoires in cytomegalovirus infection. TCRdb re-called the reads with MiXCR, one entry per CDR3 protein. The repertoire consists of more than 150,000 distinct CDR3 sequences, with 15% to 20% occurring once and the leading ten covering around 20%. Sequencing was performed on CD8+ T cells from PBMCs. These receptor sequences come from a human donor in good health (CMV status not recorded). Some clones in this sample may be carry-over from other donors' samples.

This rearrangement joins TRBV7-9 to TRBJ2-7; possible D gene TRBD2, 6 bases. CDR1 is SEHNR, CDR2 FQNEAQ, per germline (reference sequence). The CDR3 is 15 residues long. The V gene lost 3 bases and the J gene lost 2 bases, with 14 bases spanning the gap. DNA for the CDR3: TGTGCCAGCAGCTTTGGGGGGACGTTAACCTACGAGCAGTACTTC. Amino acids: CASSFGGTLTYEQYF.

This clonotype was counted many times. The chain couples TRBV7-2 to TRBJ2-1, with D uncertain. From germline, CDR1 is SGHTA and CDR2 FQGNSA. The CDR3 is 16 amino acids. V was cut by 1 base and J by 7 bases, with 17 bases left in between. The CDR3: CASSLEGYGKRNEQFF. The CDR3 region has the DNA TGTGCCAGCAGCTTAGAGGGCTATGGGAAAAGAAATGAGCAGTTCTTC.

This clonotype appeared a few times. V and J are TRBV19 and TRBJ2-5; 7 nucleotides align to TRBD1. Germline V gene sequence: CDR1 LNHDA, CDR2 SQIVND (reference sequence). Germline trimming cut 3 bases from V and 2 bases from J; bases unmatched to any gene: 6. This CDR3 has 15 residues. The CDR3 here is CASSIEKTGQETQYF. The CDR3 coding sequence is TGTGCCAGTAGTATCGAGAAGACAGGGCAAGAGACCCAGTACTTC.

V and J are TRBV7-3 and TRBJ2-1; TRBD2 matches 12 bases. In germline, CDR1 is SGHTA, CDR2 FQGTGA. CDR3 length equals 16 residues. V was pared by 5 bases and J by 7 bases, with 9 bases of the junction left unmatched. CDR3 sequence (DNA): TGTGCCAGCAGCGCCCACCTAGCGGGAGGGCCAAATGAGCAGTTCTTC. Its translation is CASSAHLAGGPNEQFF.

This clonotype showed up just a few times. The chain joins TRBV20-1 to TRBJ2-7; D is possibly TRBD1 (6 bases). The CDR3 has 14 residues. V was trimmed by 0 bases and J by 4 bases, leaving 13 bases between them. Germline CDR1 and CDR2: DFQATT and SNEGSKA (reference sequence). The CDR3 DNA follows: TGCAGTGCTAGAGATCTCCAGGGGTCGTACGAGCAGTACTTC. Encoded protein: CSARDLQGSYEQYF.

Many counts were recorded for this clonotype. The chain uses TRBV7-2 and TRBJ1-4; no clear D. The CDR3 loop spans 16 amino acids. V was clipped by 1 base and J by 0 bases, with 9 bases between them. Germline loops: CDR1 SGHTA, CDR2 FQGNSA. Here the CDR3 reads CASSLDPSATNEKLFF. The CDR3 nucleotides are TGTGCCAGCAGCTTAGATCCATCGGCAACTAATGAAAAACTGTTTTTT.

V gene TRBV7-2 combines with J gene TRBJ1-1, with D maybe TRBD1 (6 bases). CDR1 SGHTA and CDR2 FQGNSA come from the germline V gene. The CDR3 is 15 amino acids. V lost 5 bases to trimming and J lost 0 bases, with 13 bases between them. The CDR3 DNA sequence: TGTGCCAGCAGCATAAACAGGGTTATGAACACTGAAGCTTTCTTT. Its protein product is CASSINRVMNTEAFF.

As concerns this clonotype: The final CDR3 position lacks the conserved phenylalanine or tryptophan, pointing to a likely read error. The V gene is TRBV7-8, the J gene TRBJ1-1; TRBD1 agrees at 8 bases. The ends lost 5 bases at V and 2 bases at J; junction bases unmatched: 4. Germline loops: CDR1 SGHVS, CDR2 FQNEAQ. The CDR3 is 14 amino acids. In nucleotides, the CDR3 is TGTGCCAGCAGCGCCGGGACAGGAAACACTGAAGCTTTCGTT. Its translation: CASSAGTGNTEAFV.

In this sample, this clonotype turned up a few times. The V gene is TRBV10-1, the J gene TRBJ2-7, with D tentatively TRBD1 or TRBD2 (5 bases each). Germline V CDR1 and CDR2: WNHNN, SYGVQD (reference sequence). Trimming shortened V by 3 bases and J by 0 bases, and 18 bases separated the two germline ends. The CDR3 runs to 17 residues. DNA of the CDR3: TGCGCCAGCAGTGACCCGCCAGACAGAACTAGCTCCTACGAGCAGTACTTC. Amino acid sequence: CASSDPPDRTSSYEQYF.

This clonotype showed up just once. The chain combines TRBV29-1 with TRBJ2-7; D gene ambiguous. Trimming took 1 base from V and 1 from J, leaving 8 bases between them. Germline V gene sequence: CDR1 SQVTM, CDR2 ANQGSEA. The CDR3 runs 13 residues. The CDR3 DNA reads TGCAGCGTTGAAGGGCAGGAGTCCTACGAGCAGTACTTC. Protein product: CSVEGQESYEQYF.

The sample holds a few counts of this clonotype. At one end the junction does not follow the germline gene, possibly because of a read error. The gene calls are TRBV7-2 and TRBJ2-7; possibly TRBD2 for D (6 bases). Germline assignment: CDR1 SGHTA and CDR2 FQGNSA. The CDR3 extends over 15 amino acids. The CDR3 DNA reads TGTGTCAGCAGCTTAGGAGTCTCGGGGGCCTACGAGCAGTACTTC. Translated: CVSSLGVSGAYEQYF. Combining the CDR3 with reference TRBV7-2 and TRBJ2-7 gives the whole variable domain GAGVSQSPSNKVTEKGKDVELRCDPISGHTALYWYRQSLGQGLEFLIYFQGNSAPDKSGLPSDRFSAERTGGSVSTLTIQRTQQEDSAVYLCVSSLGVSGAYEQYFGPGTRLTVT.

The CDR3 DNA reads TGTGCCAGCAGCTTTCCCCAACATAGCCCTAGCACAGATACGCAGTATTTT. This encodes CASSFPQHSPSTDTQYF. V is TRBV7-9 and J is TRBJ2-3; D not certain. V was shortened by 3 bases and J by 0 bases, with 16 bases between the two germline ends. This CDR3 contains 17 residues. Germline V gene sequence: CDR1 SEHNR, CDR2 FQNEAQ (reference sequence).

The rearrangement joins TRBV20-1 to TRBJ2-2, with 9 bases aligning to TRBD2. CDR3 size: 16 residues. Trimming cost V 6 bases and J 2 bases; bases outside gene matches: 10. Germline V gene lookup returns CDR1 DFQATT and CDR2 SNEGSKA (reference sequence). The CDR3 coding sequence is TGCAGTGCCCGACCCCTAGCGGGGCTAAACACCGGGGAGCTGTTTTTT. It yields the protein CSARPLAGLNTGELFF.

This clonotype has more than one count but fewer than ten. This rearrangement joins TRBV29-1 to TRBJ2-3; the D is unclear. Germline lookup yields CDR1 SQVTM and CDR2 ANQGSEA. V dropped 3 bases and J dropped 0 bases, with 13 bases sitting between them. This CDR3 is built from 15 residues. The CDR3 DNA sequence: TGCAGCGTTGATTTGGACGGTTTTAGCACAGATACGCAGTATTTT. Translation: CSVDLDGFSTDTQYF.

The rearrangement joins TRBV6-5 to TRBJ2-7; 10 nucleotides line up with TRBD1. The CDR3 contains 15 residues. With V trimmed by 4 bases and J by 4 bases, 7 bases remained unmatched. The germline V gene has CDR1 MNHEY and CDR2 SVGAGI. The CDR3 region is CASSFYRDRGYEQYF. In nucleotides, the CDR3 is TGTGCCAGCAGTTTTTACCGGGACAGGGGTTACGAGCAGTACTTC.

This chain uses TRBV12-3 or TRBV12-4 with TRBJ2-7; a possible D gene is TRBD2 (6 bases). V lost 7 bases and J 2 bases, leaving 12 bases between the germline ends. The CDR3 is 13 amino acids. The CDR3 is CASNLGLAYEQYF. The CDR3 bases are TGTGCCAGCAACCTGGGACTCGCCTACGAGCAGTACTTC.

The chain is built from TRBV4-3 and TRBJ1-1; a possible D gene is TRBD1 (5 bases). Germline loops: CDR1 LGHNA, CDR2 YSLEER. Trimming left V 1 base short and J 1 base short, with 10 bases between. The CDR3 covers 15 residues. This chain's CDR3 is CASSQGGESNTEAFF. DNA for the CDR3: TGCGCCAGCAGCCAAGGGGGGGAATCGAACACTGAAGCTTTCTTT.

This clonotype was seen only a few times. The chain recombines TRBV9 with TRBJ1-2; TRBD1 agrees at 7 bases. Germline assignment: CDR1 SGDLS and CDR2 YYNGEE. This CDR3 has 15 residues. After removal of 0 bases from V and 2 bases from J, the junction contained 4 bases not matched to a gene. The CDR3 DNA reads TGTGCCAGCAGCGTAGCCTCGACAGGGAACTATGGCTACACCTTC. This sequence encodes CASSVASTGNYGYTF.

V gene TRBV6-2 or TRBV6-3 combines with J gene TRBJ2-7, with D unresolved. The CDR3 loop spans 11 amino acids. V was pared by 2 bases and J by 7 bases, with 6 bases between. Looked up from germline, CDR1 is MNHEY and CDR2 is SVGEGT. CDR3 DNA sequence: TGTGCCAGCAGTTACGTCAGGGAGCAGTACTTC. Protein: CASSYVREQYF.

This clonotype was seen a handful of times. This chain connects TRBV12-3 or TRBV12-4 to TRBJ1-5; D not certain. V lost 3 bases and J 2 bases, leaving 5 bases between the germline ends. CDR3 length: 13 residues. The CDR3 DNA reads as TGTGCCAGCAGTTTCTACGGCAATCAGCCCCAGCATTTT. Translating it yields CASSFYGNQPQHF.

The chain recombines TRBV28 with TRBJ2-7; TRBD1 is a possible D gene (6 bases). The CDR3 is 17 amino acids. With 3 bases removed from V and 3 bases from J, the gap between germline ends came to 21 bases. Germline V gene lookup returns CDR1 MDHEN and CDR2 SYDVKM. In nucleotides, the CDR3 is TGTGCCAGCAGTTTGCCTTCCTTGACAGGCGGCGTCTACGAGCAGTACTTC. This sequence encodes CASSLPSLTGGVYEQYF.

The chain links TRBV7-2 to TRBJ1-2; no clear D gene. CDR3 length: 15 residues. V dropped 5 bases and J dropped 6 bases, with 19 bases sitting between them. CDR1 and CDR2 from the germline V gene are SGHTA and FQGNSA. CDR3 in DNA: TGTGCCAGCAGCCCCACCAGGATAAGCAAGAATGGCTACACCTTC. The encoded protein is CASSPTRISKNGYTF.

The chain is built from TRBV6-2 or TRBV6-3 and TRBJ2-5; a possible D gene is TRBD1 (6 bases). In germline, CDR1 is MNHEY, CDR2 SVGEGT. This CDR3 comprises 15 residues. V lost 2 bases and J 5 bases, leaving 15 bases between the germline ends. CDR3 sequence reads: CASSYGQRFGETQYF. The DNA for the CDR3 is TGTGCCAGCAGTTACGGACAGCGCTTCGGGGAGACCCAGTACTTC.

The chain carries TRBV6-5 and TRBJ1-1, with D perhaps TRBD1 (5 bases). The CDR3 has 15 residues. Trimming took 8 bases from V and 0 from J, leaving 16 bases between them. In germline, CDR1 is MNHEY, CDR2 SVGAGI. CDR3 DNA sequence: TGTGCCAGCCCAGACGGGGGACCGTTGAACACTGAAGCTTTCTTT. It is translated as CASPDGGPLNTEAFF.

This clonotype was recorded a few times. This chain uses TRBV7-2 with TRBJ1-5, with TRBD1 matching 8 bases. The V and J ends lost 4 bases and 3 bases, in that order; junction bases with no gene match: 5. Germline V gene lookup returns CDR1 SGHTA and CDR2 FQGNSA. The CDR3 consists of 15 residues. The CDR3 DNA reads as TGTGCCAGCAGCTCCGGGACAGGCCTCAATCAGCCCCAGCATTTT. It yields the protein CASSSGTGLNQPQHF.

The rearrangement uses TRBV20-1 and TRBJ2-1; 7 bases are shared with TRBD2. Germline CDR1 DFQATT, CDR2 SNEGSKA (reference sequence). The CDR3 totals 14 residues. V shed 2 bases, J shed 7 bases, and the junction held 8 bases outside the gene matches. For the CDR3, the DNA is TGCAGTGCTAGACGCCAGCGGGATCAGAATGAGCAGTTCTTC. Protein product: CSARRQRDQNEQFF.

This clonotype has more than one count but fewer than ten. The chain links TRBV7-9 to TRBJ2-1; D possibly corresponds to TRBD1 (5 bases). V dropped 7 bases and J dropped 1 base, with 17 bases sitting between them. CDR1 SEHNR and CDR2 FQNEAQ come from the germline V gene (reference sequence). This CDR3 has 16 amino acids. As DNA, the CDR3 is TGTGCCAGCATCGACCCAGGGCAGGGTTCCTACAATGAGCAGTTCTTC. Translation gives CASIDPGQGSYNEQFF. Combining the CDR3 with reference TRBV7-9 and TRBJ2-1 gives the whole variable domain DTGVSQNPRHKITKRGQNVTFRCDPISEHNRLYWYRQTLGQGPEFLTYFQNEAQLEKSRLLSDRFSAERPKGSFSTLEIQRTEQGDSAMYLCASIDPGQGSYNEQFFGPGTRLTVL.

Regarding this clonotype: One junction end does not reproduce the germline sequence, and a read error may be involved. V and J are TRBV20-1 and TRBJ2-7, with 8 bases lining up with TRBD1. This CDR3 is built from 10 residues. Germline V CDR1 and CDR2: DFQATT, SNEGSKA (reference sequence). The CDR3 DNA reads TGCAGTGCTAGAGACGGGACAGGACACTTC. Its translation: CSARDGTGHF.

V and J are TRBV7-6 and TRBJ2-7, with D maybe TRBD1 (6 bases). Germline V gene lookup returns CDR1 SGHVS and CDR2 FNYEAQ. The ends were cut back, 2 bases at V and 5 bases at J, with 13 bases in the middle. The CDR3 totals 14 residues. The CDR3 DNA follows: TGTGCCAGCAGCTTAACGCAGGGGCGGCACGAGCAGTACTTC. It encodes CASSLTQGRHEQYF.

The V and J genes are TRBV7-2 and TRBJ2-2; D possibly matches TRBD1 or TRBD2 (7 bases each). Germline lookup yields CDR1 SGHTA and CDR2 FQGNSA. V lost 4 bases and J lost 9, with 21 bases in between. CDR3 length: 16 residues. CDR3 sequence reads: CASSSPQGEGLRELFF. The CDR3 nucleotides read TGTGCCAGCAGCTCCCCGCAGGGGGAGGGGCTCCGGGAGCTGTTTTTT.

V is TRBV6-5 and J is TRBJ2-6; 8 bases fit TRBD2. Germline-derived CDR1 and CDR2 are MNHEY and SVGAGI. The CDR3 contains 16 residues. Unmatched junction bases numbered 7, after V lost 8 bases and J lost 1 base. CDR3 amino acids: CASFGGVMSGANVLTF. CDR3 DNA sequence: TGTGCCAGCTTCGGGGGGGTCATGTCTGGGGCCAACGTCCTGACTTTC.

The table lists this clonotype with many counts. The chain links TRBV7-9 to TRBJ2-7, with 9 nucleotides matching TRBD1. The CDR3 has 15 residues. Germline V gene sequence: CDR1 SEHNR, CDR2 FQNEAQ (reference sequence). V lost 5 bases and J lost 2; bases outside the gene matches: 7. The CDR3 reads CASSTAGDRAYEQYF. The DNA for the CDR3 is TGTGCCAGCAGCACAGCTGGGGACAGGGCCTACGAGCAGTACTTC.